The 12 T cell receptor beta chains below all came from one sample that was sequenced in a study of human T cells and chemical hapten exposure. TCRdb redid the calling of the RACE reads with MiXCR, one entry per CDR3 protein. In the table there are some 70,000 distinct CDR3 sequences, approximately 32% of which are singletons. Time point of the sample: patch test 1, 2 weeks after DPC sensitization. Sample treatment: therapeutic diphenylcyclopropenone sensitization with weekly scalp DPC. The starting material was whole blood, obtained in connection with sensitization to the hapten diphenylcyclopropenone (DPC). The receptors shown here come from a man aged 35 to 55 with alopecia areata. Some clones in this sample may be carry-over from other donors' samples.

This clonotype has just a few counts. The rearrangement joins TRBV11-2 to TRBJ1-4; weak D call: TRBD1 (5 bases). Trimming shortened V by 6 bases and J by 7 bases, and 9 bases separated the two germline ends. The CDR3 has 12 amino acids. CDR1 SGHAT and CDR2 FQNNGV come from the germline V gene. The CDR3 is CASRLGGEKLFF. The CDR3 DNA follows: TGTGCCAGCAGATTGGGGGGTGAAAAACTGTTTTTT.

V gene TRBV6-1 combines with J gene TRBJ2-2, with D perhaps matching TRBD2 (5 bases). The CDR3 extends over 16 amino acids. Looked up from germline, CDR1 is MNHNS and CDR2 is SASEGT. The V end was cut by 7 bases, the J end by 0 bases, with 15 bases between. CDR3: CASTERAGANTGELFF. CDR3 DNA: TGTGCCAGCACCGAACGGGCCGGGGCGAACACCGGGGAGCTGTTTTTT.

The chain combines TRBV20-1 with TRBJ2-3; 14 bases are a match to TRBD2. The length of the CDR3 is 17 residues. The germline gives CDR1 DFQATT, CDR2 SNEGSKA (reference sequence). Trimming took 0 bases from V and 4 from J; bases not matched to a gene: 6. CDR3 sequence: CSARDLGLAGVADTQYF. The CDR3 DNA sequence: TGCAGTGCTAGAGATCTGGGACTAGCGGGAGTGGCAGATACGCAGTATTTT.

The CDR3 here is CASSQDQSGSMNEQFF. CDR3 coding DNA: TGCGCCAGCAGCCAAGATCAGAGCGGGAGTATGAATGAGCAGTTCTTC. The V and J genes are TRBV4-3 and TRBJ2-1, with 8 bases identical to TRBD2. Germline-derived CDR1 and CDR2 are LGHNA and YSLEER. The CDR3 length is 16 residues. The junction had 8 bases not matched to a gene; V was cut back by 0 bases and J by 7 bases.

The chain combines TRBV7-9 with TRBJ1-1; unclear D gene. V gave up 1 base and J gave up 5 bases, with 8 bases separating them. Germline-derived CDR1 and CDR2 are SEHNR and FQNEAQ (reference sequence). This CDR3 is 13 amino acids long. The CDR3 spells CASSLEAVTEAFF. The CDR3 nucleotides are TGTGCCAGCAGCTTAGAGGCGGTGACTGAAGCTTTCTTT.

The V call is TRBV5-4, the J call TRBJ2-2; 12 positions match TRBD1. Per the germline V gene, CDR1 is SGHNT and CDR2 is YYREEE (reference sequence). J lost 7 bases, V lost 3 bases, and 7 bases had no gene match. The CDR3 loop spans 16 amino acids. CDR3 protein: CASSSMGQGADGELFF. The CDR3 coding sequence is TGTGCCAGCAGCTCGATGGGACAGGGGGCGGACGGGGAGCTGTTTTTT.

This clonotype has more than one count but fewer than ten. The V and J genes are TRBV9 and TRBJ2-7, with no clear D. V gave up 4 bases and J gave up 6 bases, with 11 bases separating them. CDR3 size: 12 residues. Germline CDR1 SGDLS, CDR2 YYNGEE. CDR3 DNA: TGTGCCAGCAGCTCTCCTGGCCTCGAGCAGTACTTC. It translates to CASSSPGLEQYF.

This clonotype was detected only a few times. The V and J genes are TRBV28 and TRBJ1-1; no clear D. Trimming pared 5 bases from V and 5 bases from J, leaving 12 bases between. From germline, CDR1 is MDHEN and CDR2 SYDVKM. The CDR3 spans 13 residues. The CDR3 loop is CASSPPDWTEAFF. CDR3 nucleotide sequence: TGTGCCAGCAGTCCTCCGGACTGGACTGAAGCTTTCTTT.

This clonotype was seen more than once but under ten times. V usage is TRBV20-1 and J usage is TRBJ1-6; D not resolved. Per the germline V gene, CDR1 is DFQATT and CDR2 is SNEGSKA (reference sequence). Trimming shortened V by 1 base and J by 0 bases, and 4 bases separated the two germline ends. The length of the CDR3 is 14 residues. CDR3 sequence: CSARGSSYNSPLHF. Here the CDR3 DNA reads TGCAGTGCTAGAGGGAGCTCCTATAATTCACCCCTCCACTTT.

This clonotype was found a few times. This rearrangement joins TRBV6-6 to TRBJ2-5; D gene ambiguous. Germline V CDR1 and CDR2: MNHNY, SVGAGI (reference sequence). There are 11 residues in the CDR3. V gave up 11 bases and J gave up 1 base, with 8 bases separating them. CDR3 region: CAAAVQETQYF. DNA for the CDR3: TGTGCCGCGGCGGTCCAAGAGACCCAGTACTTC.

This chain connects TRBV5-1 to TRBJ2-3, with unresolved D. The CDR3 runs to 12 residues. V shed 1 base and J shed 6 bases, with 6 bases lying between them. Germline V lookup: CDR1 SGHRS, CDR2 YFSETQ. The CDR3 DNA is TGCGCCAGCAGCTTGTCTCTGGATACGCAGTATTTT. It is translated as CASSLSLDTQYF.

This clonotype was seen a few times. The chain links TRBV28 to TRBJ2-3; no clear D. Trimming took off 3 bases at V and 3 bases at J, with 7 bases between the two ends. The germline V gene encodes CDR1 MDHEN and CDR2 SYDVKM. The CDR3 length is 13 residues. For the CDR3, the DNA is TGTGCCAGCAGTTTGGAGAGGACAGATACGCAGTATTTT. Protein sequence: CASSLERTDTQYF.